This T cell receptor (beta chain) emerged from a study of cytomegalovirus exposure and HLA in healthy donors. The PCR made use of 60 Vbeta and 13 Jbeta primers. Measured with immunoSEQ multiplex PCR; TCRdb has only the in-frame clones, and not every one. Of about 160,000 clones listed, around 76% were seen once; the top ten hold 1.5%. This CDR3 has 13 amino acids. Looked up from germline, CDR1 is ENHRY and CDR2 is SYGVKD. The germline V and J ends were trimmed by 10 bases and 5 bases, with 17 bases remaining between them. This receptor was obtained from a girl between 5 and 17 years old in good health and CMV-seropositive. The chain combines TRBV10-3 with TRBJ1-1, with D possibly TRBD1 on 5 matching bases. The sample was PBMCs. The CDR3 reads CATSIAGGTEAFF. CDR3 sequence (DNA): TGTGCCACTTCCATTGCGGGGGGGACTGAAGCTTTCTTT.